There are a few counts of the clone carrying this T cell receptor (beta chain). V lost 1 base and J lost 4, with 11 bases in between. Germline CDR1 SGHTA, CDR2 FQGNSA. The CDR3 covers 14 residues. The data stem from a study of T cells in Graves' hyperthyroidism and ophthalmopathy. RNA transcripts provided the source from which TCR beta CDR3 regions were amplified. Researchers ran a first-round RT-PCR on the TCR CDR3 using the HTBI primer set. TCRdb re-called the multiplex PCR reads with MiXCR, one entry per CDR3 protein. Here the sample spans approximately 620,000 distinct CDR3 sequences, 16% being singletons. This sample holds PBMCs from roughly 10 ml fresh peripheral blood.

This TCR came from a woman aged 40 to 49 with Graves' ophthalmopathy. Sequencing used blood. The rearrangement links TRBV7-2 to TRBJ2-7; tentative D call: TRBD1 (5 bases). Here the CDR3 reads CASSLGGPRYEQYF. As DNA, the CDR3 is TGTGCCAGCAGCTTAGGGGGCCCTAGGTACGAGCAGTACTTC.